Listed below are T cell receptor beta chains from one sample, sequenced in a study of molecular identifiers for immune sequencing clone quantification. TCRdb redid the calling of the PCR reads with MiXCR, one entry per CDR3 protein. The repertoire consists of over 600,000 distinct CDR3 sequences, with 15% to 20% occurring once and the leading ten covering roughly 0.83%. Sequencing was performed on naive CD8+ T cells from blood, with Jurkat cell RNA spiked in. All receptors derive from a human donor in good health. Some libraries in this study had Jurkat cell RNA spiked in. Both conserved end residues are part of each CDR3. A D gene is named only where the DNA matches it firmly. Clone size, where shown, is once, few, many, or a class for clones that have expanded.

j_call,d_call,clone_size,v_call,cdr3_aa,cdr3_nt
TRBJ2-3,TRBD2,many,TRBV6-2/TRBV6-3,CASSYLGLAGMRDTQYF,TGTGCCAGCAGTTACCTTGGTCTAGCGGGGATGAGAGATACGCAGTATTTT
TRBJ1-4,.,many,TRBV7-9,CASTATEINEKLFF,TGTGCCAGCACCGCGACAGAAATTAATGAAAAACTGTTTTTT
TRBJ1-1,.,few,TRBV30,CAWSEIGRTNTEAFF,TGTGCCTGGAGTGAAATCGGACGGACGAACACTGAAGCTTTCTTT
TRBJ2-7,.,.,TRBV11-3,CASGPGEGSYEQYF,TGTGCCAGCGGTCCAGGGGAGGGATCCTACGAGCAGTACTTC
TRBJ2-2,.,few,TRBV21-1,CAKVQTGRTITGELFF,TGTGCCAAAGTCCAGACGGGACGCACAATAACCGGGGAGCTGTTTTTT
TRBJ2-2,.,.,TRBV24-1,CATSDPDLNTGEPFF,TGTGCCACCAGTGACCCTGACTTGAACACCGGGGAGCCGTTTTTT
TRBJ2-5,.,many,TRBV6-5,CASSYVGGETQYF,TGTGCCAGCAGTTACGTGGGTGGCGAGACCCAGTACTTC
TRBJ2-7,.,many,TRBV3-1,CASSQDLPHEQYF,TGTGCCAGCAGCCAAGATTTGCCGCACGAGCAGTACTTC
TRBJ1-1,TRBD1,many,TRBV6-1,CASSGQGVPEAFF,TGTGCCAGCAGTGGACAGGGGGTACCTGAAGCTTTCTTT
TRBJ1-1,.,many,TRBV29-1,CSVEVALLNTEAFF,TGCAGCGTTGAGGTGGCCCTTCTGAACACTGAAGCTTTCTTT
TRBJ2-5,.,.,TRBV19,CASSIVDQETQCF,TGTGCCAGTAGTATAGTTGACCAAGAGACCCAGTGCTTC
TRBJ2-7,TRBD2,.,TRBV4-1,CASSQDPSGFSRQYF,TGCGCCAGCAGCCAAGACCCTAGCGGCTTCTCCCGGCAGTACTTC
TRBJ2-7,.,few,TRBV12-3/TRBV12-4,CASTLGDRYYEQYF,TGTGCCAGCACCTTGGGAGACAGATATTACGAGCAGTACTTC
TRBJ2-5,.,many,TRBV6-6,CASSYSTGETQYF,TGTGCCAGCAGTTACTCGACCGGAGAGACCCAGTACTTC
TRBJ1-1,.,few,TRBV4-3,CASSQVGETEAFF,TGCGCCAGCAGCCAAGTCGGGGAAACTGAAGCTTTCTTT
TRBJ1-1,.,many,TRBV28,CASSLTPLPGGRWNTEAFF,TGTGCCAGCAGTTTGACCCCACTCCCCGGGGGGAGGTGGAACACTGAAGCTTTCTTT
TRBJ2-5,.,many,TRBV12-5,CASASRMEETQYF,TGTGCTAGTGCCAGCCGGATGGAGGAGACCCAGTACTTC
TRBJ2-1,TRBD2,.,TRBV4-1,CASRANPGTSFHNEQFF,TGCGCCAGCCGCGCAAACCCCGGGACTAGCTTTCACAATGAGCAGTTCTTC
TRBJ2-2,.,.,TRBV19,CASSIPLSGNTGELFF,TGTGCCAGTAGTATTCCGCTTTCAGGGAACACCGGGGAGCTGTTTTTT
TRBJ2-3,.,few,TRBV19,CASSIRPDLTSTDTQYF,TGTGCCAGTAGTATTCGGCCGGATCTAACTAGCACAGATACGCAGTATTTT
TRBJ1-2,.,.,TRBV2,CASSDFPPSADYGYTF,TGTGCCAGCAGTGATTTTCCCCCGTCGGCGGACTATGGCTACACCTTC
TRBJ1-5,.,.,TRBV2,CASSEWVGAGLNQPQHF,TGTGCCAGCAGTGAATGGGTCGGGGCAGGGTTAAATCAGCCCCAGCATTTT
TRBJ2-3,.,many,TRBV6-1,CASRETGLVYTQYF,TGTGCCAGCAGGGAGACAGGATTAGTGTATACGCAGTATTTT
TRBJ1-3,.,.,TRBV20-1,CSARDWSGPGDTIYF,TGCAGTGCTAGAGATTGGAGCGGGCCTGGAGACACCATATATTTT
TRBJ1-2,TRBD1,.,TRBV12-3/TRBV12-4,CASSSQGAGGYTF,TGTGCCAGCAGTTCCCAGGGGGCTGGGGGCTACACCTTC
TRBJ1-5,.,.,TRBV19,CATDWGSNQPQHF,TGTGCCACAGACTGGGGTAGCAATCAGCCCCAGCATTTT
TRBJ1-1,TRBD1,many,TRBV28,CASSPGGSNTEAFF,TGTGCCAGCAGTCCAGGGGGCTCGAACACTGAAGCTTTCTTT
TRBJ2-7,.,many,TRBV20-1,CSARDLKGYEQYF,TGCAGTGCTAGAGATCTAAAGGGATACGAGCAGTACTTC
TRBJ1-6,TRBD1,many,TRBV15,CATTSQGAYYNSPLHF,TGTGCCACCACTTCTCAGGGGGCCTACTATAATTCACCCCTCCACTTT
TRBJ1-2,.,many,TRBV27,CASSFREGPNYGYTF,TGTGCCAGCAGTTTCAGGGAGGGTCCTAACTATGGCTACACCTTC
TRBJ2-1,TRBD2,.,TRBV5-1,CASSDGLAGAYNEQFF,TGCGCCAGCAGCGATGGACTAGCGGGAGCTTACAATGAGCAGTTCTTC
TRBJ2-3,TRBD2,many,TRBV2,CASSDFSGGRAPSTDTQYF,TGTGCCAGCAGTGATTTTAGCGGGGGGCGCGCACCTAGCACAGATACGCAGTATTTT
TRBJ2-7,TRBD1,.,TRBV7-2,CASSHTQGNYYEQYF,TGTGCCAGCAGCCACACACAGGGGAACTATTACGAGCAGTACTTC
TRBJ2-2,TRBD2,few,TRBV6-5,CASIPPGLENTGELFF,TGTGCCAGCATTCCACCGGGACTAGAGAACACCGGGGAGCTGTTTTTT
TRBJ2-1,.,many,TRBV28,CASSSGTVYNEQFF,TGTGCCAGCAGTTCCGGGACTGTGTACAATGAGCAGTTCTTC
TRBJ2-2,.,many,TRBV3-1,CASSQPTPGANTGELFF,TGTGCCAGCAGCCAACCCACGCCGGGAGCGAACACCGGGGAGCTGTTTTTT
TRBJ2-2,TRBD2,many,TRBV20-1,CSARRLAEFTGELFF,TGCAGTGCTAGACGGCTAGCGGAGTTCACCGGGGAGCTGTTTTTT
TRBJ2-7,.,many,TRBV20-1,CSATVDYEQYF,TGCAGTGCAACGGTCGACTACGAGCAGTACTTC
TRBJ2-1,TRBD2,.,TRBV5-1,CASSLAWGGRYNEQFF,TGCGCCAGCAGCTTGGCTTGGGGGGGGAGGTACAATGAGCAGTTCTTC
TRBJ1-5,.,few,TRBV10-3,CAISESNGQPQHF,TGTGCCATCAGTGAGTCGAATGGTCAGCCCCAGCATTTT
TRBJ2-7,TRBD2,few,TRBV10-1,CASSDGLAGSTYEQYF,TGCGCCAGCAGTGATGGGCTAGCGGGGAGCACCTACGAGCAGTACTTC
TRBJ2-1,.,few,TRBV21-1,CASSKIPRGASGRANGQFF,TGTGCCAGCAGCAAAATCCCTCGGGGGGCTAGCGGGAGGGCCAATGGGCAGTTCTTC
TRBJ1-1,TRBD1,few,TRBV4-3,CASSQNSGGYGEAFF,TGCGCCAGCAGCCAAAACTCAGGGGGCTACGGTGAAGCTTTCTTT
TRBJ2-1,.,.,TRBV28,CASRPGVLYDEQFF,TGTGCCAGCAGGCCCGGGGTTTTATACGATGAGCAGTTCTTC
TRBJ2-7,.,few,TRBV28,CASSQLIDYEQYF,TGTGCCAGCAGTCAACTTATTGATTACGAGCAGTACTTC
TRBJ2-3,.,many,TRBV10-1,CASSESPDLLYF,TGCGCCAGCAGTGAGTCTCCGGACCTTCTGTATTTT
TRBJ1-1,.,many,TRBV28,CASSLDRLNTEAFF,TGTGCCAGCAGCTTAGACAGGTTGAACACTGAAGCTTTCTTT
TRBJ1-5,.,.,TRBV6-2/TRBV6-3,CASSYSRVGLNQPQHF,TGTGCCAGCAGTTACTCTCGAGTAGGGCTAAATCAGCCCCAGCATTTT
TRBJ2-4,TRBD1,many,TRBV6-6,CASSKGTAQYF,TGTGCCAGCAGTAAGGGGACAGCCCAGTACTTC
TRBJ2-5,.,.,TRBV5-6,CASSLETGYETRYF,TGTGCCAGCAGCTTGGAAACAGGGTATGAGACCCGGTACTTC
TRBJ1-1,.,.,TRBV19,CASSTRELDNTEAFF,TGTGCCAGTAGTACTCGGGAATTGGATAACACTGAAGCTTTCTTT
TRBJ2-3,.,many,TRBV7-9,CASSPIRGLDTQYF,TGTGCCAGCAGCCCAATCCGGGGGTTAGATACGCAGTATTTT
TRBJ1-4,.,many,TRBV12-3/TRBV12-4,CASSERQRYMKLFF,TGTGCCAGCAGTGAAAGGCAGCGATACATGAAACTGTTTTTT
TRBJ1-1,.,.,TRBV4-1,CASSQERNTEAFF,TGCGCCAGCAGCCAAGAGAGGAACACTGAAGCTTTCTTT
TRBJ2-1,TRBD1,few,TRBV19,CASSFLLYRGSLYNEQFF,TGTGCCAGTAGTTTTTTGCTGTACAGGGGTAGCTTGTACAATGAGCAGTTCTTC
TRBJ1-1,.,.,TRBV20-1,CSAAYHRGNTEAFF,TGCAGTGCGGCGTATCATCGGGGCAACACTGAAGCTTTCTTT
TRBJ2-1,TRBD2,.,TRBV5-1,CASSLGLAMHNEQFF,TGCGCCAGCAGCTTGGGACTAGCCATGCACAATGAGCAGTTCTTC
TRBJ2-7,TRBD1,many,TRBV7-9,CASSLVGQTYEQYF,TGTGCCAGCAGCTTAGTGGGACAGACCTACGAGCAGTACTTC
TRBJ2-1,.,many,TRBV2,CARGAPDNEQFF,TGTGCCAGAGGGGCTCCCGATAATGAGCAGTTCTTC
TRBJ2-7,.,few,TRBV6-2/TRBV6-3,CASSFSVGGRYEQYF,TGTGCCAGCAGTTTCTCAGTAGGAGGAAGGTACGAGCAGTACTTC